The sequence of this T cell receptor beta chain was determined in a study of shared clonotypes between healthy human individuals. At the level of the study: The donor group consisted of a couple of women and a few men, aged 18 to 49.

Measured with immunoSEQ multiplex PCR; TCRdb has only the in-frame clones, and not every one. The sample has about 2.4 million clones, 93% seen once. Overall study results and limits: Naive subsets generally had larger estimated richness than memory subsets.

Worth noting for this clone: Its target is unknown.

The sequence derives from a man aged 18 to 30 in good health. Some clones in this sample may be carry-over from other donors' samples. The sequencing sample was made of naive CD4+ T cells from PBMCs. Subset: CD45RA+ positively selected.

The CDR3 sequence is CASTERGPGGELFF. In nucleotides, the CDR3 is TGTGCCAGCACCGAAAGGGGGCCAGGGGGCGAACTGTTTTTT. The gene calls are TRBV6-5 and TRBJ1-4, with 8 nucleotides matching TRBD1. The CDR3 has 14 residues. In germline, CDR1 is MNHEY, CDR2 SVGAGI. V lost 7 bases to trimming and J lost 12 bases; unmatched junction nucleotides: 13.